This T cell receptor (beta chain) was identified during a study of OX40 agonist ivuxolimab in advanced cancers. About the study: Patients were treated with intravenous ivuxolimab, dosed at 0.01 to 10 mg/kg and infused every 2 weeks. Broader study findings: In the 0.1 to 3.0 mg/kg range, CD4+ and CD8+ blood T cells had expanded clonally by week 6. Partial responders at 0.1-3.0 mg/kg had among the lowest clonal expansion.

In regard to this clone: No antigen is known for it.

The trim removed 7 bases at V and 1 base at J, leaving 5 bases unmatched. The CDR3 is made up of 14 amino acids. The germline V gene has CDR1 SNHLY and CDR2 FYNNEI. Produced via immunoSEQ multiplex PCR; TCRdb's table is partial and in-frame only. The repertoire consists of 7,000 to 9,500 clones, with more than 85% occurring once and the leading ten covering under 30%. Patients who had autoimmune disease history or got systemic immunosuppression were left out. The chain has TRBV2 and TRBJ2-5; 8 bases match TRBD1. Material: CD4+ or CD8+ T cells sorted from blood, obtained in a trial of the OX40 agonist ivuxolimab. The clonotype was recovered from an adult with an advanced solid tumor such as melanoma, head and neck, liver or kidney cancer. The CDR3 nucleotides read TGTGCCAGCAATGGACAGGGTTTCCAAGAGACCCAGTACTTC. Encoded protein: CASNGQGFQETQYF.